A single sample is the source of the 6 T cell receptor beta chains below, sequenced in a study of shared clonotypes between healthy human individuals. This table comes from immunoSEQ multiplex PCR, and its TCRdb copy is limited to in-frame clones, with some not included. Among around 2.5 million clones listed, approximately 93% were seen once. Sequenced: naive CD4+ T cells from PBMCs. This sample's subset: CD45RA+ positively selected. Receptors originate from a man aged 18 to 30 in good health. Some clones in this sample may be carry-over from other donors' samples.

The V gene is TRBV7-8, the J gene TRBJ2-3; TRBD1 matches 12 bases. The length of the CDR3 is 18 residues. Germline values: CDR1 SGHVS, CDR2 FQNEAQ. The junction had 11 bases not matched to a gene; V was cut back by 4 bases and J by 3 bases. CDR3 sequence: CASSSAGTGGHLTDTQYF. The DNA for the CDR3 is TGTGCCAGCAGCTCAGCCGGGACAGGGGGCCATCTGACAGATACGCAGTATTTT. The whole variable domain, filled in from reference TRBV7-8 and TRBJ2-3, reads GAGVSQSPRYKVAKRGQDVALRCDPISGHVSLFWYQQALGQGPEFLTYFQNEAQLDKSGLPSDRFFAERPEGSVSTLKIQRTQQEDSAVYLCASSSAGTGGHLTDTQYFGPGTRLTVL.

V gene TRBV5-8 combines with J gene TRBJ1-2; tentative D call: TRBD1 (5 bases). The CDR3 totals 13 residues. In germline, CDR1 is SGHTS, CDR2 YDEGEE. Trimming took 7 bases from V and 4 from J, leaving 14 bases between them. CDR3 sequence reads: CASRLGRSYGYTF. DNA of the CDR3: TGTGCCAGCCGTTTGGGACGGAGCTATGGCTACACCTTC.

This CDR3 is CASSVVGGPPLYF. Here the CDR3 DNA reads TGTGCCAGCAGCGTAGTTGGGGGGCCCCCGTTGTACTTC. The V call is TRBV9, the J call TRBJ2-4, with D perhaps matching TRBD1 or TRBD2 (6 bases each). The V end lost 0 bases, the J end lost 15 bases, and 16 bases lay between the germline ends. Germline CDR1 is SGDLS and CDR2 is YYNGEE. The CDR3 is made up of 13 amino acids. Drawing the rest from reference TRBV9 and TRBJ2-4, the complete variable domain is DSGVTQTPKHLITATGQRVTLRCSPRSGDLSVYWYQQSLDQGLQFLIQYYNGEERAKGNILERFSAQQFPDLHSELNLSSLELGDSALYFCASSVVGGPPLYFGAGTRLSVL.

The V gene is TRBV28, the J gene TRBJ2-1, with D possibly being TRBD2 (5 bases). The CDR3 consists of 10 residues. CDR1 and CDR2 from the germline V gene are MDHEN and SYDVKM. V was shortened by 10 bases and J by 10 bases, with 11 bases between the two germline ends. The CDR3 DNA reads TGTGCCATCGGACCGGGGGAGCAGTTCTTC. Translation: CAIGPGEQFF.

The chain joins TRBV28 to TRBJ1-5; TRBD1 is a possible D gene (6 bases). Looked up from germline, CDR1 is MDHEN and CDR2 is SYDVKM. The CDR3 has 13 amino acids. Trimming removed 5 bases from V and 7 bases from J, with 12 bases in between. DNA for the CDR3: TGTGCCAGCAGTGGGGGGCAGGGGCAGCCCCAGCATTTT. It yields the protein CASSGGQGQPQHF.

V gene TRBV7-3 combines with J gene TRBJ2-5; D tentatively reads TRBD1 or TRBD2 (5 bases each). V was trimmed by 2 bases and J by 4 bases, leaving 14 bases between them. CDR3 length: 15 residues. Germline CDR1 and CDR2: SGHTA and FQGTGA. DNA of the CDR3: TGTGCCAGCAGCTTACAAGGCCCGGGGCGAGAGACCCAGTACTTC. This gives the protein CASSLQGPGRETQYF.